These 12 T cell receptor beta chains came from one sample sequenced in a study of CD4 T cell repertoires in COVID-19 (TCRdb year 2021). The label giving this sample's time point can be read as: sample from a COVID-19-recovered individual after infection. Library preparation was by the immunoSEQ multiplex PCR assay. What TCRdb holds here is the immuneACCESS table cut down to in-frame rearrangements. Part of the clones is not present; checked against another copy, under half of the missing clones reflect an unresolved V gene, and the others are unexplained. The sample has over 75,000 clones on record, roughly 80% of them singletons. The ten largest account for around 0.58% of the sample. The starting material was CD4+ T cells from peripheral blood, obtained after recovery from COVID-19. Receptors were obtained from a human donor who had COVID-19.

The J gene is TRBJ2-2, the V gene TRBV13, with D uncertain. The CDR3 has 14 residues. With 5 bases removed from V and 5 bases from J, the gap between germline ends came to 12 bases. Germline V gene sequence: CDR1 PRHDT, CDR2 FYEKMQ (reference sequence). CDR3 DNA: TGTGCCAGCAGCCCGCGGCCAGGTACCGGGGAGCTGTTTTTT. It encodes CASSPRPGTGELFF.

For the CDR3, the DNA is TGTGCCAGCACCTCTAGCTCTATGGGCTACACCTTC. Its translation: CASTSSSMGYTF. V usage is TRBV6-5 and J usage is TRBJ1-2, with D hard to call. Trimming stripped 7 bases from V and 8 bases from J, with 14 bases between. The CDR3 runs 12 residues. CDR1 MNHEY and CDR2 SVGAGI come from the germline V gene.

The chain recombines TRBV6-1 with TRBJ1-1; D is undetermined. Germline assignment: CDR1 MNHNS and CDR2 SASEGT. CDR3 length: 15 residues. Deletions cut 7 bases from V and 0 bases from J, with 15 bases between. The CDR3 sequence is CASTPTGGMNTEAFF. In DNA form, the CDR3 reads TGTGCCAGCACTCCGACGGGAGGGATGAACACTGAAGCTTTCTTT.

The rearrangement uses TRBV28 and TRBJ2-1, with D uncertain. Trimming left V 5 bases short and J 4 bases short, with 3 bases between. CDR3 size: 11 residues. Germline V gene data show CDR1 as MDHEN and CDR2 as SYDVKM. CDR3 amino acids: CASSRYNEQFF. The CDR3 region has the DNA TGTGCCAGCAGTCGGTACAATGAGCAGTTCTTC.

The chain recombines TRBV18 with TRBJ1-3; D may be TRBD1 (6 bases). CDR1 is KGHSH and CDR2 is LQKENI in the germline V gene. The V end was cut by 7 bases, the J end by 3 bases, with 16 bases between. The CDR3 length is 15 residues. The CDR3 DNA reads as TGTGCCAGCTTACCCGGGGACATTTATGGAAACACCATATATTTT. This sequence encodes CASLPGDIYGNTIYF.

This clone was counted between two and nine times. The chain links TRBV20-1 to TRBJ1-1; 7 bases match TRBD1. The CDR3 consists of 10 residues. The junction had 4 bases not matched to a gene; V was cut back by 6 bases and J by 9 bases. CDR1 DFQATT and CDR2 SNEGSKA come from the germline V gene (reference sequence). This CDR3 reads CSARDSQAFF. The DNA for the CDR3 is TGCAGTGCCCGGGACAGCCAAGCTTTCTTT.

This clone was seen a handful of times. The V gene is TRBV28, the J gene TRBJ1-3; the D gene is possibly TRBD1 (5 bases). This CDR3 comprises 15 residues. Trimming shortened V by 5 bases and J by 6 bases, and 17 bases separated the two germline ends. Per the germline V gene, CDR1 is MDHEN and CDR2 is SYDVKM. DNA of the CDR3: TGTGCCAGCAGTCCTCCCGATCGGGGGGTAAACACCATATATTTT. The encoded protein is CASSPPDRGVNTIYF.

V gene TRBV12-5 combines with J gene TRBJ2-3; D possibly corresponds to TRBD2 (6 bases). Germline-derived CDR1 and CDR2 are LGHNT and FRNRAP. V was shortened by 1 base and J by 6 bases, with 17 bases between the two germline ends. This CDR3 has 16 amino acids. The CDR3 DNA sequence: TGTGCTAGTGGTTTGGGCTCCGGGAGCCAAGGGGATACGCAGTATTTT. Translation gives CASGLGSGSQGDTQYF.

The chain recombines TRBV4-2 with TRBJ2-2, with D maybe TRBD2 (6 bases). The germline CDR1 and CDR2 sequences are LGHNA and YNFKEQ. This CDR3 is 14 amino acids long. V dropped 6 bases and J dropped 6 bases, with 14 bases sitting between them. The CDR3 region has the DNA TGTGCCAGCAGAAACGGGGGTAGTCCCGGGGAGCTGTTTTTT. Translated, it gives CASRNGGSPGELFF.

This clone has only a few counts. This chain connects TRBV11-2 to TRBJ1-1; 7 nucleotides match TRBD1. This CDR3 has 15 residues. V lost 4 bases and J lost 5; bases outside the gene matches: 10. CDR1 SGHAT and CDR2 FQNNGV come from the germline V gene. CDR3 protein: CASSWERGRRTEAFF. CDR3 coding DNA: TGTGCCAGCAGCTGGGAGAGGGGGCGCAGGACTGAAGCTTTCTTT. The full variable domain, rest sourced from reference TRBV11-2 and TRBJ1-1, is EAGVAQSPRYKIIEKRQSVAFWCNPISGHATLYWYQQILGQGPKLLIQFQNNGVVDDSQLPKDRFSAERLKGVDSTLKIQPAKLEDSAVYLCASSWERGRRTEAFFGQGTRLTVV.

The rearrangement uses TRBV5-1 and TRBJ2-2; D might be TRBD2 (6 bases). CDR1 and CDR2 (germline): SGHRS, YFSETQ. V was shortened by 6 bases and J by 4 bases, with 16 bases between the two germline ends. The CDR3 spans 15 residues. CDR3 in DNA: TGCGCCAGCATAGCGGATGGGCGGGGCACCGGGGAGCTGTTTTTT. Protein sequence: CASIADGRGTGELFF.

The CDR3, as DNA: TGTGCCAGCAGCAACAGGGTTTACGAGCAGTACTTC. Translating it yields CASSNRVYEQYF. The V and J genes are TRBV6-5 and TRBJ2-7; tentatively, D is TRBD1 (6 bases). Trimming left V 6 bases short and J 4 bases short, with 10 bases between. Germline V gene data show CDR1 as MNHEY and CDR2 as SVGAGI. This CDR3 has 12 residues.